The 32 T cell receptor beta chains presented below share a single source sample, sequenced in a study of T cell clonality in common variable immunodeficiency. This table comes from immunoSEQ multiplex PCR, and its TCRdb copy is limited to in-frame clones, with some not included. Reported are approximately 64,000 clones, none seen only once; the ten largest carry roughly 1.5%. The sequenced material came from peripheral blood mononuclear cells. The source of these receptors is a person aged 18 to 70 in good health.

At least ten counts were recorded for this clone. The CDR3 extends 3 residues past the end of the read, so its final part is completed from the germline J gene. The chain couples TRBV28 to TRBJ1-2; a possible D gene is TRBD1 (6 bases). V lost 2 bases, J lost 4 bases, and 14 bases lay in between. This CDR3 has 15 residues. CDR1 is MDHEN and CDR2 is SYDVKM in the germline V gene. The DNA read from the CDR3 is TGTGCCAGCAGTTTAAGGGGGAGTACGGCCTATGGC. Residues: CASSLRGSTAYG. The entire CDR3 protein reads CASSLRGSTAYGYTF.

There are many counts of this clone. The read terminates 3 residues ahead of where the CDR3 ends, so the germline J gene completes it. The V call is TRBV18, the J call TRBJ2-7; tentative D call: TRBD1 (5 bases). Trimming removed 4 bases from V and 5 bases from J, with 9 bases in between. Germline V gives CDR1 KGHSH, CDR2 LQKENI. This CDR3 spans 12 amino acids. The sequenced CDR3 bases are TGTGCCAGCTCACTCCAGGGTCACGAG. Translated: CASSLQGHE. The whole CDR3 protein reads CASSLQGHEQYF.

This clone was seen many times. The read terminates 3 residues before the CDR3 end, so the remaining end is supplied by the germline J gene. This chain uses TRBV29-1 with TRBJ2-2, with D perhaps matching TRBD2 (7 bases). Trimming removed 4 bases at V and 3 bases at J, with 18 bases between. Germline V gives CDR1 SQVTM, CDR2 ANQGSEA. This CDR3 is built from 16 residues. The CDR3: CSVAEGGEWDTGELFF. CDR3 DNA (partial): TGCAGCGTTGCCGAGGGGGGGGAATGGGACACCGGGGAG.

This clone was seen repeatedly, ten times or more. Sequencing ends 3 residues short of the CDR3 end; the germline J gene provides the rest. V is TRBV5-1 and J is TRBJ2-7; TRBD2 is a possible D gene (8 bases). This CDR3 is 14 amino acids long. Trimming removed 7 bases at V and 2 bases at J, with 16 bases between. Germline CDR1 and CDR2: SGHRS and YFSETQ. The sequenced part of the CDR3 DNA is TGCGCCAGCCGGGAGGGGACAGCAACCTACGAG. Its protein product is CASREGTATYE. Given in full, the CDR3 is CASREGTATYEQYF.

This clone has at least ten counts. The read ends 3 residues early relative to the CDR3; the germline J gene fills the gap. The chain links TRBV10-3 to TRBJ2-3; 10 positions match TRBD2. The CDR3 has 17 residues. CDR1 ENHRY and CDR2 SYGVKD come from the germline V gene. V lost 1 base and J lost 5; bases outside the gene matches: 9. The sequenced part of the CDR3 DNA is TGTGCCATCAGTGAGTTCGAGACTAGCGGGTTCCGAGATACG. Translating gives CAISEFETSGFRDT. The CDR3, in full, reads CAISEFETSGFRDTQYF.

This clone appeared many times. The read ends 3 residues early relative to the CDR3; the germline J gene fills the gap. The V call is TRBV10-1, the J call TRBJ2-7; 7 bases map to TRBD1. The CDR3 consists of 14 residues. Germline CDR1 WNHNN, CDR2 SYGVQD (reference sequence). Trimming took 2 bases from V and 5 from J; bases not matched to a gene: 6. CDR3 DNA (partial): TGCGCCAGCAGTGAGGTGACAGGGTTTGACGAG. This sequence encodes CASSEVTGFDE. The CDR3 in full is CASSEVTGFDEQYF.

This clone was counted many times. CDR3 DNA (partial): TGTGCCAGCAGTCCCAGTACTAATTCACCC. Protein product: CASSPSTNSP. The CDR3 reads in full as CASSPSTNSPLHF. The chain couples TRBV12-3 or TRBV12-4 to TRBJ1-6; D is unclear. The CDR3 is cut off 3 residues early in the read; its end comes from the germline J gene. The CDR3 extends over 13 amino acids. Trimming removed 5 bases at V and 6 bases at J, with 8 bases between.

This clone was seen at least ten times. The CDR3 end is not reached by the read, which stops 3 residues before it; the germline J gene fills it in. J is TRBJ1-1 and V is TRBV28; TRBD1 agrees at 7 bases. The CDR3 is 15 residues long. CDR1 is MDHEN, CDR2 SYDVKM, per germline. With 3 bases clipped from V and 0 bases from J, the junction kept 4 bases outside the gene matches. Partial CDR3 DNA: TGTGCCAGCAGTTTTGGACAGGCCATGAACACTGAA. It translates to CASSFGQAMNTE. The entire CDR3 is CASSFGQAMNTEAFF.

This clone was seen at least ten times. The read is 3 residues too short to cover the CDR3 end, so that end is filled in from the germline J gene. This chain links TRBV20-1 with TRBJ2-1; 10 positions agree with TRBD2. The V gene end was trimmed by 3 bases and the J gene end by 9 bases; junction bases not matched to a gene: 8. There are 14 residues in the CDR3. The germline CDR1 and CDR2 sequences are DFQATT and SNEGSKA (reference sequence). The sequenced CDR3 bases are TGCAGTGCTAGGAGGCTAGCGGGAGACACTGAG. Translation gives CSARRLAGDTE. The full-length CDR3 reads as CSARRLAGDTEQFF.

This clone has ten or more counts. The read halts 3 residues ahead of the CDR3 end, with the missing end drawn from the germline J gene. The V call is TRBV7-9, the J call TRBJ1-3; 9 nucleotides match TRBD1. The CDR3 runs to 14 residues. Germline V gene sequence: CDR1 SEHNR, CDR2 FQNEAQ (reference sequence). Trimming cost V 5 bases and J 7 bases; bases outside gene matches: 6. CDR3 residues: CASSRTGAINTIYF. CDR3 bases read: TGTGCCAGCAGCCGGACAGGGGCTATCAACACC.

This clone was picked up many times. Read coverage stops 3 residues before the CDR3 terminus; the germline J gene supplies the remainder. The chain links TRBV10-3 to TRBJ1-1; D is perhaps TRBD1 (5 bases). The CDR3 has 13 amino acids. Trimming took off 2 bases at V and 2 bases at J, with 6 bases between the two ends. Germline CDR1 is ENHRY and CDR2 is SYGVKD. The CDR3 here is CAISEDSNTEAFF. The CDR3 DNA, read in part, is TGTGCCATCAGTGAGGACAGTAACACTGAA.

This clone has a count of ten or more. Read sequence stops 3 residues before the CDR3 end, and the germline J gene provides the missing end. V usage is TRBV10-1 and J usage is TRBJ2-1, with 7 bases lining up with TRBD2. Trimming at V came to 4 bases and at J to 8 bases, leaving 8 bases not matched to a gene. Germline V CDR1 and CDR2: WNHNN, SYGVQD (reference sequence). The CDR3 has 14 amino acids. The CDR3 loop reads CASSGSGIIDEQFF. CDR3 bases read: TGCGCCAGCAGTGGGAGCGGGATAATTGATGAG.

This clone appeared many times. The read terminates 3 residues before the CDR3 end, so the remaining end is supplied by the germline J gene. V usage is TRBV5-4 and J usage is TRBJ2-5; no reliable D call. In germline, CDR1 is SGHNT, CDR2 YYREEE (reference sequence). The CDR3 is made up of 13 amino acids. V lost 2 bases and J lost 2, with 7 bases in between. CDR3 residues: CASSFPHQETQYF. Partial CDR3 DNA: TGTGCCAGCAGCTTCCCCCATCAAGAGACC.

In its sample, this clone was seen many times. The read ends 3 residues shy of where the CDR3 ends; the end is completed using the germline J gene. This chain joins TRBV14 and TRBJ1-3; D unresolved. CDR1 and CDR2 (germline): SGHDN, FVKESK. Trimming stripped 4 bases from V and 4 bases from J, with 8 bases between. This CDR3 spans 13 amino acids. The covered CDR3 bases are TGTGCCAGCAGCCTCCAGGAAGGAAACACC. Amino acid sequence: CASSLQEGNT. The entire CDR3 protein is CASSLQEGNTIYF.

Many counts were recorded for this clone. The observed sequence ends 3 residues before the CDR3 terminus, with the missing tail filled in from the germline J gene. This chain connects TRBV12-3 or TRBV12-4 to TRBJ1-6; D ambiguous. This CDR3 is built from 14 residues. The V end lost 5 bases, the J end lost 0 bases, and 5 bases lay between the germline ends. The chain's CDR3 is CASSPSSYNSPLHF. CDR3 DNA, as far as it was read: TGTGCCAGCAGTCCTAGCTCCTATAATTCACCC.

This clone was found many times. CDR3 bases read: TGTGCCAGTAGTATCGGGACAATCGGGGGGTATGAG. Encoded protein: CASSIGTIGGYE. The entire CDR3 sequence reads CASSIGTIGGYEQFF. This chain joins TRBV19 and TRBJ2-1; TRBD2 might be the D (7 bases). With the read ending 3 residues before the CDR3 end, the germline J gene is used to fill in that end. V lost 3 bases, J lost 8 bases, and 17 bases lay in between. Germline assignment: CDR1 LNHDA and CDR2 SQIVND (reference sequence). This CDR3 spans 15 amino acids.

This clone was picked up a small number of times. The read falls 3 residues short of the CDR3 end, and the missing part is taken from the germline J gene. The chain employs TRBV5-1 and TRBJ2-1; TRBD2 matches 10 bases. The CDR3 is 16 amino acids. The V segment lost 5 bases and the J segment 3 bases; nucleotides outside the gene matches: 8. Germline V CDR1 and CDR2: SGHRS, YFSETQ. CDR3 amino acids: CASRRGVAGGYNEQFF. The CDR3 bases that were read are TGCGCCAGCAGACGGGGGGTAGCGGGAGGCTACAATGAG.

Many counts were recorded for this clone. With the read ending 3 residues before the CDR3 end, the germline J gene is used to fill in that end. J is TRBJ2-2 and V is TRBV29-1; no firm D call. CDR3 size: 14 residues. CDR1 and CDR2 (germline): SQVTM, ANQGSEA. V gave up 0 bases and J gave up 6 bases, with 11 bases separating them. The chain's CDR3 is CSVEDPQRPGELFF. The part of the CDR3 DNA that was read is TGCAGCGTTGAAGATCCACAGAGGCCCGGGGAG.

In this sample, this clone turned up many times. The read ends 3 residues early relative to the CDR3; the germline J gene fills the gap. The genes are TRBV3-1 (or the pseudogene TRBV3-2) and TRBJ1-4; 7 bases align to TRBD1. Losses at the gene ends were 2 bases for V and 8 bases for J; bases not matched to a gene: 5. The CDR3 is 14 residues long. Germline lookup yields CDR1 LGHDT and CDR2 YNNKEL (reference sequence). Partial CDR3 DNA: TGTGCCAGCAGCCAATACAGGGGAAGGGAAAAA. It specifies CASSQYRGREK. The full CDR3 reads CASSQYRGREKLFF.

This clone has at least ten counts. The read terminates 3 residues before the CDR3 end, so the remaining end is supplied by the germline J gene. The chain combines TRBV28 with TRBJ2-5, with a tentative D call TRBD1 (5 bases). This CDR3 has 13 residues. From germline, CDR1 is MDHEN and CDR2 SYDVKM. Trimming left V 3 bases short and J 4 bases short, with 9 bases between. The CDR3 sequence is CASSLKGLETQYF. CDR3 DNA (partial): TGTGCCAGCAGTTTGAAGGGGTTAGAGACC.

Many counts were recorded for this clone. Read data end 3 residues before the CDR3 end; the end is taken from the germline J gene. This chain joins TRBV18 and TRBJ2-7; D is perhaps TRBD1 (6 bases). Germline-derived CDR1 and CDR2 are KGHSH and LQKENI. Deletions cut 0 bases from V and 2 bases from J, with 11 bases between. The CDR3 extends over 15 amino acids. The CDR3 DNA, read in part, is TGTGCCAGCTCACCACCGAGGACAGTAACCTACGAG. Its protein is CASSPPRTVTYE. The CDR3, in full, reads CASSPPRTVTYEQYF.

This clone showed up many times. The CDR3 goes on 3 residues after the read ends, and that part is filled in from the germline J gene. V is TRBV19 and J is TRBJ1-1; D ambiguous. Germline V CDR1 and CDR2: LNHDA, SQIVND (reference sequence). V was clipped by 6 bases and J by 7 bases, with 15 bases between them. The CDR3 length is 13 residues. CDR3 residues: CASSPSAHFEAFF. The covered CDR3 bases are TGTGCCAGTAGCCCCTCCGCACATTTTGAA.

This clone was seen at least ten times. The CDR3 loop is CASSWAGKNTEAFF. The part of the CDR3 DNA that was read is TGTGCCAGCAGCTGGGCAGGGAAGAACACTGAA. The V call is TRBV7-9, the J call TRBJ1-1; a possible D gene is TRBD1 (5 bases). The sequence runs out 3 residues before the end of the CDR3; the remainder is reconstructed from the germline J gene. The CDR3 sequence is 14 residues long. Germline lookup yields CDR1 SEHNR and CDR2 FQNEAQ (reference sequence). The V end was cut by 4 bases, the J end by 1 base, with 10 bases between. The full variable domain, in which reference TRBV7-9 and TRBJ1-1 provide the parts outside the CDR3, is DTGVSQNPRHKITKRGQNVTFRCDPISEHNRLYWYRQTLGQGPEFLTYFQNEAQLEKSRLLSDRFSAERPKGSFSTLEIQRTEQGDSAMYLCASSWAGKNTEAFFGQGTRLTVV.

This clone was observed many times. The CDR3 extends 3 residues past the end of the read, so its final part is completed from the germline J gene. The rearrangement links TRBV5-1 to TRBJ1-3; TRBD1 agrees at 8 bases. CDR3 length: 14 amino acids. J lost 2 bases, V lost 3 bases, and 1 base had no gene match. The germline CDR1 and CDR2 sequences are SGHRS and YFSETQ. The part of the CDR3 DNA that was read is TGCGCCAGCAGCTCGACAGGGGCTGGAAACACC. It encodes CASSSTGAGNT. The CDR3 reads in full as CASSSTGAGNTIYF.

This clone was counted many times. The CDR3 end lies 3 residues beyond the end of the read and is filled in from the germline J gene. The gene calls are TRBV4-1 and TRBJ2-3; tentatively, D is TRBD1 (5 bases). Germline V lookup: CDR1 MGHRA, CDR2 YSYEKL. The CDR3 spans 15 residues. Trimming took off 0 bases at V and 2 bases at J, with 9 bases between the two ends. CDR3 sequence: CASSQDLGPTDTQYF. CDR3 bases read: TGCGCCAGCAGCCAAGATCTGGGGCCCACAGATACG.

This clone was seen ten or more times. Coverage ceases 3 residues before the CDR3 finishes, and the germline J gene fills in the end. The rearrangement links TRBV20-1 to TRBJ2-5; 7 nucleotides match TRBD2. CDR3 length: 13 amino acids. V shed 3 bases and J 7 bases; nucleotides not matched to a gene: 8. The germline V gene has CDR1 DFQATT and CDR2 SNEGSKA (reference sequence). The CDR3 here is CSASNLGGRTQYF. CDR3 DNA, as far as it was read: TGCAGTGCTAGTAATCTGGGGGGGAGGACC.

This clone appeared many times. The CDR3 bases that were read are TGTGCCAGCAGTGCAGAAACCGAG. Protein sequence: CASSAETE. From start to end, the CDR3 is CASSAETEQYF. The rearrangement links TRBV6-1 to TRBJ2-7; D is ambiguous. The read finishes 3 residues shy of the CDR3 end, and the germline J gene is used to complete it. Germline V lookup: CDR1 MNHNS, CDR2 SASEGT. The V end lost 4 bases, the J end lost 6 bases, and 7 bases lay between the germline ends. The CDR3 extends over 11 amino acids.

This clone was counted many times. The sequence runs out 3 residues before the end of the CDR3; the remainder is reconstructed from the germline J gene. J is TRBJ2-3 and V is TRBV12-3 or TRBV12-4; D unclear. Trimming removed 5 bases at V and 7 bases at J, with 4 bases between. This CDR3 is 10 amino acids long. The part of the CDR3 DNA that was read is TGTGCCAGCAGTCAAAATACG. Residues: CASSQNT. The whole CDR3 sequence reads CASSQNTQYF.

This clone was counted a few times. The read terminates 3 residues ahead of where the CDR3 ends, so the germline J gene completes it. The chain has TRBV2 and TRBJ2-5, with D unclear. The V end lost 5 bases, the J end lost 1 base, and 11 bases lay between the germline ends. The CDR3 runs 14 residues. Germline V gene data show CDR1 as SNHLY and CDR2 as FYNNEI. CDR3 DNA, as far as it was read: TGTGCCAGCAGTTATACATACATCCAAGAGACC. This encodes CASSYTYIQET. The whole CDR3 is CASSYTYIQETQYF. The variable domain in full, completed from reference TRBV2 and TRBJ2-5, reads EPEVTQTPSHQVTQMGQEVILRCVPISNHLYFYWYRQILGQKVEFLVSFYNNEISEKSEIFDDQFSVERPDGSNFTLKIRSTKLEDSAMYFCASSYTYIQETQYFGPGTRLLVL.

This clone was detected many times. The sequenced fragment ends 3 residues before the CDR3 boundary, so the rest is inferred from the germline J gene. The V and J genes are TRBV5-1 and TRBJ1-1; D is perhaps TRBD1 (5 bases). Germline V CDR1 and CDR2: SGHRS, YFSETQ. This CDR3 spans 15 amino acids. The germline V and J ends were trimmed by 3 bases and 1 base, with 13 bases remaining between them. CDR3 DNA, as far as it was read: TGCGCCAGCAGCTGGGGCTGGGGCTCGAACACTGAA. Translation: CASSWGWGSNTE. Given in full, the CDR3 is CASSWGWGSNTEAFF. Using reference TRBV5-1 and TRBJ1-1 for the parts outside the CDR3, the full variable domain is KAGVTQTPRYLIKTRGQQVTLSCSPISGHRSVSWYQQTPGQGLQFLFEYFSETQRNKGNFPGRFSGRQFSNSRSEMNVSTLELGDSALYLCASSWGWGSNTEAFFGQGTRLTVV.

Many counts were recorded for this clone. The CDR3 is cut off 3 residues early in the read; its end comes from the germline J gene. V is TRBV20-1 and J is TRBJ2-1; TRBD2 agrees at 9 bases. This CDR3 contains 19 residues. Germline V gene lookup returns CDR1 DFQATT and CDR2 SNEGSKA (reference sequence). The trim removed 0 bases at V and 2 bases at J, leaving 14 bases unmatched. The CDR3 bases that were read are TGCAGTGCTAGAGATTGGGTGACCATAGCGGGAGCCCCCTACAATGAG. Translation: CSARDWVTIAGAPYNE. The whole CDR3 is CSARDWVTIAGAPYNEQFF.

This clone was counted many times. Coverage ceases 3 residues before the CDR3 finishes, and the germline J gene fills in the end. V usage is TRBV30 and J usage is TRBJ2-5; 9 nucleotides line up with TRBD1. The CDR3 consists of 13 residues. CDR1 is GTSNPN, CDR2 SVGIG, per germline (reference sequence). The V segment lost 2 bases and the J segment 4 bases; nucleotides outside the gene matches: 2. The CDR3 loop is CAWSPGQGETQYF. The part of the CDR3 DNA that was read is TGTGCCTGGAGTCCGGGACAGGGAGAGACC.